Listed here are 21 T cell receptor beta chains from one sample, sequenced in a study of CD8 T cells in seronegative destructive rheumatoid arthritis. The assay was immunoSEQ multiplex PCR, and TCRdb's table has in-frame clones only and misses some. The data show some 13,000 clones, around 86% seen once. The material sequenced was CD8+ T cells from blood. The receptors stem from a woman aged 30 to 49 with seronegative destructive rheumatoid arthritis.

The rearrangement links TRBV4-2 to TRBJ1-2; 7 bases agree with TRBD1. Looked up from germline, CDR1 is LGHNA and CDR2 is YNFKEQ. The junction had 10 bases not matched to a gene; V was cut back by 1 base and J by 5 bases. CDR3 length: 16 residues. CDR3 protein: CASSQAGIQGTYGYTF. DNA for the CDR3: TGTGCCAGCAGCCAAGCGGGCATACAGGGGACATATGGCTACACCTTC.

This clone was seen once. This sequence joins TRBV13 and TRBJ1-6, with TRBD1 matching 11 bases. This CDR3 has 14 residues. V lost 5 bases to trimming and J lost 9 bases; unmatched junction nucleotides: 3. The V gene's germline CDR1 is PRHDT and CDR2 FYEKMQ (reference sequence). CDR3 sequence: CASSPGTGGSPLHF. The CDR3 DNA reads TGTGCCAGCAGCCCCGGGACAGGGGGTTCACCCCTCCACTTT.

CDR3 sequence (DNA): TGTGCCAGCAAGCCGGGACAGGGGCTTCAGCCCCAGCATTTT. Translating it yields CASKPGQGLQPQHF. The chain carries TRBV2 and TRBJ1-5; 10 bases match TRBD1. V shed 7 bases and J 6 bases; nucleotides not matched to a gene: 6. The CDR3 sequence is 14 residues long. Looked up from germline, CDR1 is SNHLY and CDR2 is FYNNEI.

The chain employs TRBV28 and TRBJ2-7; 7 bases map to TRBD1. The V and J ends lost 8 bases and 6 bases, in that order; junction bases with no gene match: 10. This CDR3 region has 13 residues. Germline V lookup: CDR1 MDHEN, CDR2 SYDVKM. The CDR3 DNA follows: TGTGCCAGCCGGGGACAGTCGAACGGCGAGCAGTACGTC. Residues: CASRGQSNGEQYV.

The chain joins TRBV19 to TRBJ1-1, with a weak D call TRBD1 (5 bases). V was trimmed by 5 bases and J by 0 bases, leaving 7 bases between them. This CDR3 has 13 residues. Germline V gives CDR1 LNHDA, CDR2 SQIVND (reference sequence). The DNA of the CDR3 is TGTGCCAGTAGTCCCAGGGTGAACACTGAAGCTTTCTTT. Translating it yields CASSPRVNTEAFF.

The chain couples TRBV7-9 to TRBJ2-3, with D perhaps matching TRBD2 (5 bases). CDR3 length: 14 amino acids. Per germline, CDR1 SEHNR and CDR2 FQNEAQ (reference sequence). With 1 base removed from V and 6 bases from J, the gap between germline ends came to 11 bases. The CDR3 DNA sequence: TGTGCCAGCAGCTTAGGGCTAGCAGGTGATACGCAGTATTTT. Translated, it gives CASSLGLAGDTQYF.

This chain uses TRBV9 with TRBJ1-2; 12 bases are a match to TRBD1. CDR3 size: 17 residues. The trim removed 5 bases at V and 3 bases at J, leaving 11 bases unmatched. Germline values: CDR1 SGDLS, CDR2 YYNGEE. The DNA of the CDR3 is TGTGCCAGCAGTCAACGGGACAGGGGGCTCGGGGACTATGGCTACACCTTC. It yields the protein CASSQRDRGLGDYGYTF.

V and J are TRBV6-1 and TRBJ1-5; D is uncertain. V gave up 7 bases and J gave up 0 bases, with 13 bases separating them. CDR3 size: 15 residues. Germline CDR1 is MNHNS and CDR2 is SASEGT. DNA for the CDR3: TGTGCCAGCAAGGCAGACTTTTATAGCAATCAGCCCCAGCATTTT. This codes for CASKADFYSNQPQHF.

The chain uses TRBV4-1 and TRBJ2-1; 10 bases are a match to TRBD2. Germline CDR1 reads MGHRA; CDR2 reads YSYEKL. The V and J ends lost 4 bases and 11 bases, in that order; junction bases with no gene match: 11. CDR3 size: 15 residues. Here the CDR3 reads CASSPGSGGERQQFF. Written as DNA, the CDR3 is TGCGCCAGCAGCCCGGGCAGCGGGGGGGAGCGACAGCAGTTCTTC.

This rearrangement joins TRBV4-1 to TRBJ2-3; 9 bases map to TRBD1. This CDR3 region has 16 residues. Trimming at V came to 4 bases and at J to 2 bases, leaving 7 bases not matched to a gene. In germline, CDR1 is MGHRA, CDR2 YSYEKL. The CDR3 DNA follows: TGCGCCAGCAGCCTCATGGGGGACAGGGCCACAGATACGCAGTATTTT. Amino acids: CASSLMGDRATDTQYF.

This clone came up a few times. V is TRBV29-1 and J is TRBJ1-4; maybe TRBD1 (5 bases). This CDR3 contains 14 residues. Germline loops: CDR1 SQVTM, CDR2 ANQGSEA. With 3 bases removed from V and 8 bases from J, the gap between germline ends came to 16 bases. The CDR3 DNA sequence: TGCAGCGTTGAGGAGGCGGGGGAGGGAGAAAAACTGTTTTTT. Amino acids: CSVEEAGEGEKLFF.

This clone was seen only a few times. The rearrangement joins TRBV9 to TRBJ2-3; 7 positions match TRBD1. The CDR3 contains 14 residues. V shed 4 bases, J shed 5 bases, and the junction held 7 bases outside the gene matches. Looked up from germline, CDR1 is SGDLS and CDR2 is YYNGEE. The CDR3 DNA sequence: TGTGCCAGCAGCTCCTGGGACAGTCGAGATACGCAGTATTTT. Its protein product is CASSSWDSRDTQYF.

The V call is TRBV7-9, the J call TRBJ1-5; D unresolved. The germline CDR1 and CDR2 sequences are SEHNR and FQNEAQ (reference sequence). Trimming took 1 base from V and 4 from J, leaving 8 bases between them. The CDR3 covers 14 residues. CDR3 DNA: TGTGCCAGCAGCTTAGATACGGGGAATCAGCCCCAGCATTTT. Translating it yields CASSLDTGNQPQHF.

The chain has TRBV27 and TRBJ1-5; D unresolved. Between the trimmed V and J ends, which lost 9 bases and 2 bases, there was a span of 17 bases. The germline CDR1 and CDR2 sequences are MNHEY and SMNVEV (reference sequence). This CDR3 comprises 15 residues. CDR3 sequence reads: CASAPGVQGNQPQHF. CDR3 nucleotide sequence: TGTGCCAGTGCTCCCGGGGTCCAGGGCAATCAGCCCCAGCATTTT.

The genes are TRBV11-2 and TRBJ1-1, with D unclear. This CDR3 contains 13 residues. Between the trimmed V and J ends, which lost 5 bases and 5 bases, there was a span of 12 bases. Germline-derived CDR1 and CDR2 are SGHAT and FQNNGV. CDR3 DNA sequence: TGTGCCAGCAGCACTTCGGAGTTAACTGAAGCTTTCTTT. It yields the protein CASSTSELTEAFF. Variable domain in full (rest from reference TRBV11-2 and TRBJ1-1): EAGVAQSPRYKIIEKRQSVAFWCNPISGHATLYWYQQILGQGPKLLIQFQNNGVVDDSQLPKDRFSAERLKGVDSTLKIQPAKLEDSAVYLCASSTSELTEAFFGQGTRLTVV.

The CDR3: CASSQDLGVGGITEAFF. CDR3 nucleotide sequence: TGCGCCAGCAGCCAAGATTTGGGGGTCGGGGGTATCACTGAAGCTTTCTTT. The V and J genes are TRBV4-1 and TRBJ1-1, with a tentative D call TRBD1 (5 bases). Trimming cost V 0 bases and J 4 bases, with 18 bases left between them. The CDR3 has 17 residues. In germline, CDR1 is MGHRA, CDR2 YSYEKL.

This chain links TRBV30 with TRBJ2-3; 9 bases match TRBD2. Germline V gene sequence: CDR1 GTSNPN, CDR2 SVGIG (reference sequence). V shed 0 bases, J shed 1 base, and the junction held 5 bases outside the gene matches. The CDR3 contains 16 residues. Here the CDR3 reads CAWSVLAGYGTDTQYF. The DNA of the CDR3 is TGTGCCTGGAGTGTCCTAGCGGGGTATGGCACAGATACGCAGTATTTT.

This sequence joins TRBV28 and TRBJ1-5; D is possibly TRBD1 (5 bases). This CDR3 has 17 residues. Germline V gives CDR1 MDHEN, CDR2 SYDVKM. Deletions cut 4 bases from V and 7 bases from J, with 23 bases between. The CDR3 coding sequence is TGTGCCAGCAGTTCCGTCACTACAGGAGGGCTGGAACAGCCCCAGCATTTT. Residues: CASSSVTTGGLEQPQHF.

The chain carries TRBV11-2 and TRBJ2-2; 7 nucleotides align to TRBD2. Losses at the gene ends were 1 base for V and 11 bases for J; bases not matched to a gene: 13. From germline, CDR1 is SGHAT and CDR2 FQNNGV. The CDR3 contains 16 residues. The CDR3 DNA sequence: TGTGCCAGCAGCTTAGGTGGGGGGGTAAACCCCGTTGAGCTGTTTTTT. It specifies CASSLGGGVNPVELFF. The variable domain in full, completed from reference TRBV11-2 and TRBJ2-2, reads EAGVAQSPRYKIIEKRQSVAFWCNPISGHATLYWYQQILGQGPKLLIQFQNNGVVDDSQLPKDRFSAERLKGVDSTLKIQPAKLEDSAVYLCASSLGGGVNPVELFFGEGSRLTVL.

This clone has more than one count but fewer than ten. This chain's CDR3 is CASSEPRGQGGPYEQYF. The CDR3, as DNA: TGTGCCAGCAGCGAACCCCGAGGACAGGGGGGGCCCTACGAGCAGTACTTC. The J gene is TRBJ2-7, the V gene TRBV7-9; 10 bases are a match to TRBD1. The CDR3 is 17 amino acids. Germline trimming cut 5 bases from V and 2 bases from J; bases unmatched to any gene: 12. The V gene's germline CDR1 is SEHNR and CDR2 FQNEAQ (reference sequence).

The rearrangement uses TRBV7-9 and TRBJ1-5; D is ambiguous. Trimming removed 1 base from V and 7 bases from J, with 5 bases in between. This CDR3 is 12 amino acids long. The germline gives CDR1 SEHNR, CDR2 FQNEAQ (reference sequence). The CDR3 region has the DNA TGTGCCAGCAGCTTAGGTAGCCAGCCCCAGCATTTT. Translating gives CASSLGSQPQHF.